These T cell receptor beta chains were read from a single sample in a study of response to subunit inactivated influenza vaccine. One entry per CDR3 protein results from TCRdb running MiXCR on the RT-PCR reads. The sample consists of 630,000 or so distinct CDR3 sequences, approximately 14% of them appearing once. The sample in question was PBMCs from blood, obtained roughly 12 days after vaccination. The receptors stem from a man in his forties or fifties who received an inactivated influenza vaccine. Each CDR3 is given with its conserved first and last residue. The D gene is left open where the match is weak. Only some rows state a clone size, as once, few, many or a class for expanded clones.

- | 12 | few | TRBJ2-5 | TRBV30 | CAWRPLTETQYF | TGTGCCTGGAGGCCTTTAACAGAGACCCAGTACTTC
- | 17 | - | TRBJ2-4 | TRBV27 | CASSPRKRASAKNIQYF | TGTGCCAGCTCCCCTCGGAAGAGGGCGTCTGCCAAAAACATTCAGTACTTC
TRBD1 | 13 | - | TRBJ2-7 | TRBV24-1 | CATSPDRVDEQYF | TGTGCCACCAGCCCTGACAGGGTCGACGAGCAGTACTTC
TRBD1 | 14 | - | TRBJ1-5 | TRBV12-3/TRBV12-4 | CAGSLGTGNQPQHF | TGTGCCGGCAGTTTGGGGACAGGGAATCAGCCCCAGCATTTT
- | 19 | - | TRBJ2-4 | TRBV10-3 | CAISEQGALASGVKNIQYF | TGTGCCATCAGTGAGCAGGGCGCTCTAGCGAGTGGTGTCAAAAACATTCAGTACTTC
TRBD2 | 15 | - | TRBJ2-1 | TRBV12-3/TRBV12-4 | CASSYPGLAGISAFF | TGTGCCAGCAGCTACCCGGGACTAGCGGGTATATCGGCGTTCTTC
TRBD1 | 12 | - | TRBJ2-5 | TRBV5-1 | CASSSGQGSQYF | TGCGCCAGCAGCTCCGGACAGGGGTCCCAGTACTTC
TRBD2 | 14 | many | TRBJ2-2 | TRBV27 | CASSLGSAGGELFF | TGTGCCAGCAGTTTAGGATCAGCGGGAGGGGAGCTGTTTTTT
TRBD1 | 14 | many | TRBJ2-2 | TRBV20-1 | CSANRDRYTGELFF | TGCAGTGCTAACCGGGACAGATACACCGGGGAGCTGTTTTTT
- | 12 | - | TRBJ1-1 | TRBV20-1 | CRFKAGGTEAFF | TGCAGGTTCAAAGCGGGGGGGACTGAAGCTTTCTTT